This T cell receptor (beta chain) was identified in a study of PD-1 blockade in classical Hodgkin lymphoma. Each patient's relapse followed autologous stem cell transplantation, and brentuximab vedotin exposure varied. Assay: immunoSEQ multiplex PCR; the TCRdb copy retains only in-frame clones and omits some. This table holds about 14,000 clones, roughly four fifths found once. Material: peripheral blood mononuclear cells (PBMCs), obtained at baseline. The sequence was obtained from a human donor with classical Hodgkin lymphoma.

CDR3 DNA sequence: TGTGCCAGCAGTTACTCAGCGGGGAGGTACAATGAGCAGTTCTTC. Its protein is CASSYSAGRYNEQFF. This chain uses TRBV6-5 with TRBJ2-1; the match to TRBD2 covers 7 bases. The V gene's germline CDR1 is MNHEY and CDR2 SVGAGI. The CDR3 is 15 amino acids. V lost 0 bases, J lost 4 bases, and 3 bases stayed unmatched.